The sequence of this T cell receptor beta chain was determined in a study of T cell responses to AZD1222 COVID-19 vaccine. Assay: immunoSEQ multiplex PCR; the TCRdb copy retains only in-frame clones and omits some. The sample contains 200,000 or so clones, about 90% of which appear only once. This TCR was recovered from an adult in good health. The sequenced sample was peripheral blood, obtained on day 0 of MenACWY control vaccination.

CDR3 nucleotides: TGTGCCAGCAGGGAGACAGGCTACAATGAGCAGTTCTTC. It encodes CASRETGYNEQFF. V is TRBV6-5 and J is TRBJ2-1; perhaps TRBD1 as D (6 bases). The length of the CDR3 is 13 residues. V lost 6 bases to trimming and J lost 3 bases, with 9 bases between them. CDR1 is MNHEY, CDR2 SVGAGI, per germline.